The sequence of this TCR beta chain was determined in a study of technical replicates of blood from a few donors. Clones were read by immunoSEQ multiplex PCR, and TCRdb kept only the in-frame ones, dropping some. Counted here are more than 65,000 clones, about 96% occurring once; the ten biggest clones make up approximately 0.32%. Germline CDR1 and CDR2: GTSNPN and SVGIG (reference sequence). V lost 4 bases and J 0 bases, leaving 7 bases between the germline ends. The CDR3 extends over 13 amino acids. Sequences were obtained from T cells isolated from PBMCs. This chain connects TRBV30 to TRBJ2-1, with a weak D call TRBD2 (5 bases). The clonotype was recovered from a human donor in good health. This chain's CDR3 is CAWTGSSYNEQFF. CDR3 bases: TGTGCCTGGACGGGGAGCTCCTACAATGAGCAGTTCTTC.